These 10 T cell receptor beta chains were all obtained from the same sample, sequenced in a study of molecular identifiers for immune sequencing clone quantification. TCRdb re-called the PCR reads through MiXCR, storing one row per CDR3 protein. The data contain more than 450,000 distinct CDR3 sequences, about a fifth of them singletons. The sample taken for sequencing was naive CD8+ T cells from blood, with Jurkat cell RNA spiked in. Subset reported: FACS-sorted CD8+CD4-CCR7+CD45RA+ naive T cells. The origin of the receptors is a human donor in good health. Some libraries in this study had Jurkat cell RNA spiked in.

This clonotype was observed at least ten times. V gene TRBV30 combines with J gene TRBJ2-3, with D hard to call. CDR3 length: 14 residues. The V end was cut by 4 bases, the J end by 4 bases, with 15 bases between. CDR1 is GTSNPN and CDR2 is SVGIG in the germline V gene (reference sequence). CDR3 amino acids: CAWMATFYSDTQYF. The CDR3 DNA reads TGTGCCTGGATGGCTACCTTTTACTCAGATACGCAGTATTTT.

Worth noting for this clonotype: A much larger clone differs from this one at a single base, so this may be a read error. This chain joins TRBV7-9 and TRBJ2-7; the D is unclear. The CDR3 is 17 residues long. Looked up from germline, CDR1 is SEHNR and CDR2 is FQNEAQ (reference sequence). The CDR3: CASGLALKTAPSYEQYF. In DNA form, the CDR3 reads TGTGCCAGCGGCTTAGCTCTCAAGACCGCTCCCTCCTACGAGCAGTACTTC.

Note on this clonotype: The conserved final phenylalanine or tryptophan is absent from the CDR3, which likely points to a read error. CDR3 protein: CASSQDLDRGETQYL. The DNA of the CDR3 is TGCGCCAGCAGCCAAGATCTTGACAGGGGAGAGACCCAGTACCTC. This chain uses TRBV4-3 with TRBJ2-5; 8 bases agree with TRBD1. Germline V gene data show CDR1 as LGHNA and CDR2 as YSLEER. The CDR3 is made up of 15 amino acids. V lost 0 bases, J lost 4 bases, and 4 bases stayed unmatched.

Points on this clonotype: A much bigger clone sits one base away, suggesting this may be a read error. V and J are TRBV9 and TRBJ2-2; 9 nucleotides line up with TRBD2. Germline-derived CDR1 and CDR2 are SGDLS and YYNGEE. This CDR3 is 18 amino acids long. The CDR3, as DNA: TGTGCCAGCAGCGTAGAACGCGCTAGCGGGATGATGGGCGGGGAGCTGCTTTTT. It specifies CASSVERASGMMGGELLF. The whole variable domain, remainder taken from reference TRBV9 and TRBJ2-2, is DSGVTQTPKHLITATGQRVTLRCSPRSGDLSVYWYQQSLDQGLQFLIQYYNGEERAKGNILERFSAQQFPDLHSELNLSSLELGDSALYFCASSVERASGMMGGELLFGEGSRLTVL.

This clonotype appeared many times. The rearrangement uses TRBV7-9 and TRBJ1-1; 8 nucleotides align to TRBD1. CDR1 SEHNR and CDR2 FQNEAQ come from the germline V gene (reference sequence). V trimming: 5 bases; J trimming: 7 bases; junction bases outside the gene matches: 6. CDR3 size: 13 residues. CDR3 DNA sequence: TGTGCCAGCAGCCTATACGGACAGGGTGAAGCTTTCTTT. Translating it yields CASSLYGQGEAFF.

The chain has TRBV28 and TRBJ2-7, with TRBD1 matching over 11 bases. The CDR3 extends over 15 amino acids. V shed 7 bases, J shed 1 base, and the junction held 6 bases outside the gene matches. The V gene's germline CDR1 is MDHEN and CDR2 SYDVKM. CDR3 sequence: CASILGQGASYEQYF. CDR3 DNA: TGTGCCAGCATCTTAGGACAGGGGGCATCCTACGAGCAGTACTTC.

This chain connects TRBV7-3 to TRBJ2-5, with 8 bases lining up with TRBD2. V lost 1 base to trimming and J lost 5 bases; unmatched junction nucleotides: 15. The CDR3 is made up of 18 amino acids. CDR1 is SGHTA, CDR2 FQGTGA, per germline. The CDR3 protein is CASSLNHLPGGSKETQYF. CDR3 DNA: TGTGCCAGCAGCTTAAACCACCTTCCGGGAGGGTCGAAGGAGACCCAGTACTTC.

V usage is TRBV18 and J usage is TRBJ2-7; D not resolved. CDR1 and CDR2 (germline): KGHSH, LQKENI. Trimming cost V 3 bases and J 7 bases, with 16 bases left between them. CDR3 length: 14 amino acids. The CDR3 spells CASSPSEPPYEQYF. CDR3 nucleotide sequence: TGTGCCAGCTCACCTTCCGAGCCCCCATATGAGCAGTACTTC.

This clonotype was seen ten or more times. V is TRBV14 and J is TRBJ1-1; weak D call: TRBD1 (5 bases). V lost 3 bases to trimming and J lost 5 bases, with 22 bases between them. The CDR3 length is 17 residues. From germline, CDR1 is SGHDN and CDR2 FVKESK. The CDR3 protein is CASSHLSSGLGGTEAFF. Here the CDR3 DNA reads TGTGCCAGCAGCCACCTCTCCTCGGGACTCGGAGGGACTGAAGCTTTCTTT.

As regards this clonotype: Since a much larger clone is just one base distant, this may be a read error. The rearrangement links TRBV5-1 to TRBJ2-6, with D maybe TRBD1 (5 bases). This CDR3 is built from 15 residues. Germline V CDR1 and CDR2: SGHRS, YFSETQ. CDR3 nucleotides: TGCGCCAGCAACAATCAAGGCTCTGGGGCCAACGCCCTGACTTTC. Encoded protein: CASNNQGSGANALTF.